These 20 T cell receptor beta chains originate from one sample sequenced in a study of T cells after yellow fever vaccination. From the 5' RACE reads, TCRdb called clonotypes with MiXCR, one entry per CDR3 protein. The sample contains about 330,000 distinct CDR3 sequences, around 6.8% of which appear only once. The material was PBMCs, obtained about 49 days after the first yellow fever vaccination. These receptor sequences come from a young man who received the YFV17D yellow fever vaccine.

This clonotype was counted many times. The chain employs TRBV5-4 and TRBJ2-2; 9 bases are shared with TRBD1. Germline V CDR1 and CDR2: SGHNT, YYREEE (reference sequence). CDR3 length equals 15 residues. V lost 5 bases, J lost 2 bases, and 4 bases stayed unmatched. For the CDR3, the DNA is TGTGCCAGCAGTCAGGACAGGGGCAACACCGGGGAGCTGTTTTTT. Amino acid sequence: CASSQDRGNTGELFF.

Only a few counts were recorded for this clonotype. V and J are TRBV7-9 and TRBJ2-1; D is perhaps TRBD1 or TRBD2 (6 bases each). Per the germline V gene, CDR1 is SEHNR and CDR2 is FQNEAQ (reference sequence). The V end lost 5 bases, the J end lost 8 bases, and 19 bases lay between the germline ends. The CDR3 has 15 residues. The CDR3 region has the DNA TGTGCCAGCAGCCCGACGGGGGCCCGTGGGGATGAGCAGTTCTTC. Translated, it gives CASSPTGARGDEQFF.

This clonotype was detected a few times. The chain has TRBV18 and TRBJ2-1, with TRBD2 matching 7 bases. This CDR3 region has 14 residues. Germline CDR1 KGHSH, CDR2 LQKENI. Trimming removed 0 bases from V and 6 bases from J; junction bases left unmatched: 2. CDR3 sequence reads: CASSPPWGGNEQFF. In DNA form, the CDR3 reads TGTGCCAGCTCACCACCTTGGGGGGGCAATGAGCAGTTCTTC.

This clonotype was seen a few times. The V and J genes are TRBV6-5 and TRBJ1-6; 8 bases agree with TRBD1. The germline V gene encodes CDR1 MNHEY and CDR2 SVGAGI. V trimming: 0 bases; J trimming: 7 bases; junction bases outside the gene matches: 2. CDR3 length equals 15 residues. CDR3: CASSYSRTGNSPLHF. In DNA, the CDR3 is TGTGCCAGCAGTTACTCGAGGACAGGGAATTCACCCCTCCACTTT.

The gene calls are TRBV5-1 and TRBJ1-6, with D unclear. V was shortened by 0 bases and J by 8 bases, with 9 bases between the two germline ends. Germline V gene sequence: CDR1 SGHRS, CDR2 YFSETQ. This CDR3 spans 14 amino acids. In nucleotides, the CDR3 is TGCGCCAGCAGCTTGGCAGGAAGCGATTCACCCCTCCACTTT. It specifies CASSLAGSDSPLHF.

The V and J genes are TRBV7-6 and TRBJ2-5; 7 bases fit TRBD1. The V and J ends lost 7 bases and 5 bases, in that order; junction bases with no gene match: 19. This CDR3 is 17 amino acids long. Germline V gives CDR1 SGHVS, CDR2 FNYEAQ. CDR3 loop: CASNHIRDRGYRETQYF. Here the CDR3 DNA reads TGTGCCAGCAACCACATCCGGGACAGAGGATACAGGGAGACCCAGTACTTC.

This clonotype occurred a few times. CDR3 in amino acids: CASSQVASGANVLTF. The CDR3 nucleotides are TGTGCCAGCAGCCAAGTCGCATCTGGGGCCAACGTCCTGACTTTC. V usage is TRBV4-2 and J usage is TRBJ2-6; the D is unclear. CDR1 and CDR2 from the germline V gene are LGHNA and YNFKEQ. V was cut by 1 base and J by 1 base, with 5 bases left in between. The CDR3 is 15 residues long.

The chain employs TRBV3-1 and TRBJ2-7; tentative D call: TRBD2 (5 bases). This CDR3 contains 13 residues. Germline V CDR1 and CDR2: LGHDT, YNNKEL (reference sequence). Trimming took off 0 bases at V and 6 bases at J, with 9 bases between the two ends. Here the CDR3 DNA reads TGTGCCAGCAGCCAAGAGGAAGGGAGCGAGCAGTACTTC. This sequence encodes CASSQEEGSEQYF.

This clonotype was seen a handful of times. At one boundary the junction diverges from the germline segment, which might be a read error. This chain joins TRBV27 and TRBJ2-5; maybe TRBD2 (5 bases). Looked up from germline, CDR1 is MNHEY and CDR2 is SMNVEV (reference sequence). The CDR3 totals 12 residues. The CDR3 DNA reads as TGTGCCAGCGGAAAAACAAGGGAGATCCAGTACTTC. This translates into CASGKTREIQYF.

The chain recombines TRBV19 with TRBJ2-1, with a tentative D call TRBD1 (6 bases). The V and J ends lost 6 bases and 8 bases respectively, with 8 bases between them. This CDR3 is 11 amino acids long. Germline V gives CDR1 LNHDA, CDR2 SQIVND (reference sequence). The CDR3: CASRQGHEQFF. DNA of the CDR3: TGTGCCAGTAGACAGGGCCATGAGCAGTTCTTC.

The chain links TRBV7-8 to TRBJ1-2; perhaps TRBD1 as D (5 bases). V lost 5 bases and J lost 0, with 13 bases in between. Germline assignment: CDR1 SGHVS and CDR2 FQNEAQ. This CDR3 has 15 amino acids. The CDR3 protein is CASSRQRQTNYGYTF. CDR3 DNA sequence: TGTGCCAGCAGCAGACAGCGGCAAACTAACTATGGCTACACCTTC.

The chain has TRBV18 and TRBJ1-2; TRBD1 matches at 7 bases. CDR1 KGHSH and CDR2 LQKENI come from the germline V gene. Trimming removed 3 bases from V and 4 bases from J; junction bases left unmatched: 5. The CDR3 runs to 14 residues. Here the CDR3 DNA reads TGTGCCAGCTCACCCGGGACAGAAGCCTATGGCTACACCTTC. It is translated as CASSPGTEAYGYTF.

This clonotype was seen repeatedly, ten times or more. The chain uses TRBV5-1 and TRBJ1-6, with D uncertain. Trimming pared 0 bases from V and 1 base from J, leaving 11 bases between. The CDR3 sequence is 17 residues long. Germline V gives CDR1 SGHRS, CDR2 YFSETQ. This chain's CDR3 is CASSLDEGGSYNSPLHF. Written as DNA, the CDR3 is TGCGCCAGCAGCTTGGATGAGGGTGGGTCCTATAATTCACCCCTCCACTTT. Complete variable domain (other parts from reference TRBV5-1 and TRBJ1-6): KAGVTQTPRYLIKTRGQQVTLSCSPISGHRSVSWYQQTPGQGLQFLFEYFSETQRNKGNFPGRFSGRQFSNSRSEMNVSTLELGDSALYLCASSLDEGGSYNSPLHFGNGTRLTVT.

This clonotype has more than one count but fewer than ten. V is TRBV6-5 and J is TRBJ1-2, with TRBD1 matching over 10 bases. Looked up from germline, CDR1 is MNHEY and CDR2 is SVGAGI. The CDR3 is 15 amino acids. The J segment lost 6 bases and the V segment lost 0 bases, leaving 4 bases of the junction unmatched. The CDR3: CASSYSTDRGDGYTF. DNA of the CDR3: TGTGCCAGCAGTTACTCGACGGACAGGGGGGATGGCTACACCTTC.

This clonotype was counted a few times. The rearrangement uses TRBV12-3 or TRBV12-4 and TRBJ1-6, with D uncertain. The CDR3 extends over 15 amino acids. Trimming removed 7 bases from V and 3 bases from J, with 13 bases in between. CDR3 sequence reads: CASTWVGNYNSPLHF. As DNA, the CDR3 is TGTGCCAGCACCTGGGTGGGCAACTATAATTCACCCCTCCACTTT.

This clonotype came up a few times. V gene TRBV29-1 combines with J gene TRBJ2-7; 9 bases fit TRBD1. Unmatched junction bases numbered 0, after V lost 7 bases and J lost 5 bases. CDR1 is SQVTM, CDR2 ANQGSEA, per germline. The CDR3 has 10 amino acids. DNA of the CDR3: TGCAGCGACAGGGGGCACGAGCAGTACGTC. This encodes CSDRGHEQYV.

This clonotype was seen a few times. The rearrangement joins TRBV30 to TRBJ2-7, with a tentative D call TRBD2 (6 bases). Germline lookup yields CDR1 GTSNPN and CDR2 SVGIG (reference sequence). This CDR3 has 12 residues. V was pared by 1 base and J by 3 bases, with 7 bases between. The CDR3 DNA is TGTGCCTGGAGTGGGGGACTCTACGAGCAGTACTTC. The encoded protein is CAWSGGLYEQYF.

The chain recombines TRBV2 with TRBJ2-3, with 11 nucleotides matching TRBD2. The germline CDR1 and CDR2 sequences are SNHLY and FYNNEI. Germline trimming cut 10 bases from V and 3 bases from J; bases unmatched to any gene: 6. This CDR3 spans 14 amino acids. CDR3 loop: CATASGGLTDTQYF. Written as DNA, the CDR3 is TGTGCCACCGCTAGCGGGGGGCTAACAGATACGCAGTATTTT.

There are a few counts of this clonotype. The DNA of the CDR3 is TGCGCCAGCAGCCCAGTAGCGGGGCCAGCAAGAGATACTAGCACAGATACGCAGTATTTT. It yields the protein CASSPVAGPARDTSTDTQYF. The chain links TRBV5-1 to TRBJ2-3; TRBD2 matches at 8 bases. Per the germline V gene, CDR1 is SGHRS and CDR2 is YFSETQ. The CDR3 totals 20 residues. J was trimmed by 0 bases and V by 4 bases; bases with no gene match: 19.

The chain employs TRBV4-3 and TRBJ2-1; the match to TRBD2 covers 10 bases. This CDR3 has 16 amino acids. Germline V gene lookup returns CDR1 LGHNA and CDR2 YSLEER. Trimming took 1 base from V and 8 from J; bases not matched to a gene: 8. The CDR3 spells CASSQGRGLAVDEQFF. The DNA for the CDR3 is TGCGCCAGCAGCCAAGGACGAGGACTAGCGGTCGATGAGCAGTTCTTC.